The rows below give T cell receptor beta chains drawn from one sample of a study of blood T cell repertoires in COVID-19. The method was immunoSEQ multiplex PCR; TCRdb's version includes in-frame clones alone and lacks a portion of them. The sample holds some 97,000 clones, just under 80% seen once. Sequencing used peripheral blood. These receptors all come from a man aged 70-80 years with active or convalescent COVID-19. The CDR3 runs from the conserved cysteine through the conserved F or W. The D gene is left open where the match is weak. Rows may omit the clone size; those that give it use once, few, many or a size class.

V gene: TRBV5-1; clone size: .; J gene: TRBJ2-7; D gene: TRBD1; CDR3 protein: CASSVGTGGYYEQYF; CDR3 DNA: TGCGCCAGCAGCGTAGGGACAGGGGGATACTACGAGCAGTACTTC
V gene: TRBV15; clone size: .; J gene: TRBJ2-3; D gene: .; CDR3 protein: CATSSVGPGTDTQYF; CDR3 DNA: TGTGCCACCAGCTCAGTGGGGCCGGGCACAGATACGCAGTATTTT
V gene: TRBV6-5; clone size: .; J gene: TRBJ1-1; D gene: TRBD1; CDR3 protein: CASTPLTGANTEAFF; CDR3 DNA: TGTGCCAGCACTCCCTTGACAGGGGCGAACACTGAAGCTTTCTTT
V gene: TRBV12-3/TRBV12-4; clone size: .; J gene: TRBJ1-1; D gene: .; CDR3 protein: CASSLLPRGEAFF; CDR3 DNA: TGTGCCAGCAGTTTACTCCCTAGGGGTGAAGCTTTCTTT
V gene: TRBV4-2; clone size: .; J gene: TRBJ2-3; D gene: .; CDR3 protein: CASSQEWTSTDTQYF; CDR3 DNA: TGTGCCAGCAGCCAAGAATGGACTAGCACAGATACGCAGTATTTT
V gene: TRBV7-2; clone size: .; J gene: TRBJ1-5; D gene: .; CDR3 protein: CASSPAQGNQPQHF; CDR3 DNA: TGTGCCAGCAGCCCCGCGCAGGGAAATCAGCCCCAGCATTTT
V gene: TRBV4-2; clone size: .; J gene: TRBJ2-1; D gene: .; CDR3 protein: CASSQDLGTYNEQFF; CDR3 DNA: TGTGCCAGCAGCCAAGATTTGGGCACCTACAATGAGCAGTTCTTC
V gene: TRBV7-9; clone size: .; J gene: TRBJ2-3; D gene: .; CDR3 protein: CASTLSPGSPTDTQYF; CDR3 DNA: TGTGCCAGCACCCTGAGCCCCGGGAGCCCCACAGATACGCAGTATTTT
V gene: TRBV25-1; clone size: .; J gene: TRBJ2-7; D gene: .; CDR3 protein: CASSDSLGEQYF; CDR3 DNA: TGTGCCAGCAGTGATTCACTTGGCGAGCAGTACTTC
V gene: TRBV5-6; clone size: .; J gene: TRBJ1-2; D gene: TRBD1; CDR3 protein: CASSMGTGGSGYTF; CDR3 DNA: TGTGCCAGCAGCATGGGGACAGGGGGAAGTGGCTACACCTTC
V gene: TRBV5-4; clone size: once; J gene: TRBJ1-2; D gene: TRBD1; CDR3 protein: CASRPGQDYGYTF; CDR3 DNA: TGTGCCAGCAGGCCGGGACAGGACTATGGCTACACCTTC
V gene: TRBV18; clone size: few; J gene: TRBJ1-3; D gene: .; CDR3 protein: CASSPRDKTISSGNTIYF; CDR3 DNA: TGTGCCAGCTCGCCCCGGGACAAGACAATATCCTCTGGAAACACCATATATTTT
V gene: TRBV15; clone size: .; J gene: TRBJ1-6; D gene: TRBD1; CDR3 protein: CATSRPGTGNSPLHF; CDR3 DNA: TGTGCCACCAGCCGTCCCGGGACAGGGAATTCACCCCTCCACTTT
V gene: TRBV12-3/TRBV12-4; clone size: .; J gene: TRBJ2-7; D gene: .; CDR3 protein: CASSRPGDEQYF; CDR3 DNA: TGTGCCAGCAGTCGACCAGGGGACGAGCAGTACTTC
V gene: TRBV3-1/TRBV3-2; clone size: .; J gene: TRBJ1-1; D gene: .; CDR3 protein: CASRTGPNTEAFF; CDR3 DNA: TGTGCCAGCAGGACAGGTCCAAACACTGAAGCTTTCTTT
V gene: TRBV30; clone size: .; J gene: TRBJ2-7; D gene: .; CDR3 protein: CAWSVQTYEQYF; CDR3 DNA: TGTGCCTGGAGTGTACAAACGTACGAGCAGTACTTC
V gene: TRBV9; clone size: .; J gene: TRBJ2-3; D gene: TRBD2; CDR3 protein: CASSVLLAGGADTQYF; CDR3 DNA: TGTGCCAGCAGCGTTTTACTAGCGGGAGGGGCAGATACGCAGTATTTT
V gene: TRBV6-2/TRBV6-3; clone size: .; J gene: TRBJ2-1; D gene: TRBD2; CDR3 protein: CASSLRGGRVNEQFF; CDR3 DNA: TGTGCCAGCAGTCTGAGGGGCGGGAGGGTCAATGAGCAGTTCTTC
V gene: TRBV19; clone size: .; J gene: TRBJ2-3; D gene: TRBD1; CDR3 protein: CASSKGQSVDTQYF; CDR3 DNA: TGTGCCAGTAGTAAGGGACAGAGTGTGGATACGCAGTATTTT
V gene: TRBV10-2; clone size: .; J gene: TRBJ2-1; D gene: TRBD2; CDR3 protein: CASSVGTELAGGRREQFF; CDR3 DNA: TGCGCCAGCAGTGTCGGGACAGAACTAGCGGGAGGACGGCGCGAGCAGTTCTTC
V gene: TRBV27; clone size: .; J gene: TRBJ1-5; D gene: TRBD1; CDR3 protein: CASSQGQGNQPQHF; CDR3 DNA: TGTGCCAGCAGTCAGGGACAGGGGAATCAGCCCCAGCATTTT
V gene: TRBV6-2/TRBV6-3; clone size: .; J gene: TRBJ2-7; D gene: .; CDR3 protein: CASSPTSPHYEQYF; CDR3 DNA: TGTGCCAGCAGTCCCACGAGTCCCCACTACGAGCAGTACTTC
V gene: TRBV24-1; clone size: .; J gene: TRBJ2-7; D gene: .; CDR3 protein: CATSSGLTYEQYF; CDR3 DNA: TGTGCCACCAGCTCGGGACTGACCTACGAGCAGTACTTC
V gene: TRBV27; clone size: .; J gene: TRBJ2-7; D gene: .; CDR3 protein: CASSLSFGGWSEQYF; CDR3 DNA: TGTGCCAGCAGTTTATCGTTCGGGGGTTGGTCCGAGCAGTACTTC
V gene: TRBV6-6; clone size: .; J gene: TRBJ1-1; D gene: .; CDR3 protein: CASSTGLGITEAFF; CDR3 DNA: TGTGCCAGCAGCACCGGACTGGGGATCACTGAAGCTTTCTTT
V gene: TRBV5-1; clone size: .; J gene: TRBJ2-7; D gene: TRBD1; CDR3 protein: CASSSPGTGIYEQYF; CDR3 DNA: TGCGCCAGCAGCTCCCCCGGGACAGGGATCTACGAGCAGTACTTC
V gene: TRBV19; clone size: .; J gene: TRBJ1-5; D gene: .; CDR3 protein: CASSPKQGINQPQHF; CDR3 DNA: TGTGCCAGTAGTCCGAAACAGGGAATCAATCAGCCCCAGCATTTT
V gene: TRBV18; clone size: .; J gene: TRBJ2-1; D gene: .; CDR3 protein: CASSPLAGSYNEQFF; CDR3 DNA: TGTGCCAGCTCACCTTTAGCTGGCTCCTACAATGAGCAGTTCTTC
V gene: TRBV27; clone size: .; J gene: TRBJ1-1; D gene: TRBD1; CDR3 protein: CASSLKGQINTEAFF; CDR3 DNA: TGTGCCAGCAGTTTAAAGGGACAGATAAACACTGAAGCTTTCTTT
V gene: TRBV2; clone size: few; J gene: TRBJ1-5; D gene: .; CDR3 protein: CASSGSIGSQPQHF; CDR3 DNA: TGTGCCAGCAGTGGGAGTATTGGGTCTCAGCCCCAGCATTTT
V gene: TRBV30; clone size: .; J gene: TRBJ2-3; D gene: TRBD2; CDR3 protein: CAWSESGSPTDTQYF; CDR3 DNA: TGTGCCTGGAGTGAGAGCGGGAGCCCCACAGATACGCAGTATTTT
V gene: TRBV18; clone size: once; J gene: TRBJ2-1; D gene: TRBD1; CDR3 protein: CASSRDRLGVQFF; CDR3 DNA: TGTGCCAGCTCACGGGACAGGTTGGGGGTTCAGTTCTTC
V gene: TRBV7-2; clone size: few; J gene: TRBJ1-1; D gene: TRBD1; CDR3 protein: CASSSNRGLSF; CDR3 DNA: TGTGCCAGCAGCTCGAACAGGGGGCTCTCTTTT
V gene: TRBV4-1; clone size: .; J gene: TRBJ2-7; D gene: TRBD1; CDR3 protein: CASSLQGATYEQYF; CDR3 DNA: TGCGCCAGCAGCCTGCAGGGGGCCACCTACGAGCAGTACTTC
V gene: TRBV4-2; clone size: .; J gene: TRBJ1-6; D gene: .; CDR3 protein: CASSQDPGGEGSPLHF; CDR3 DNA: TGTGCCAGCAGCCAAGATCCCGGGGGGGAAGGCTCACCCCTCCACTTT
V gene: TRBV9; clone size: once; J gene: TRBJ1-3; D gene: .; CDR3 protein: CASSVEEGGGNTIYF; CDR3 DNA: TGTGCCAGCAGCGTAGAAGAGGGTGGTGGAAACACCATATATTTT
V gene: TRBV20-1; clone size: once; J gene: TRBJ1-2; D gene: .; CDR3 protein: CSARVGRAHTF; CDR3 DNA: TGCAGTGCTAGAGTCGGCAGGGCCCACACCTTC
V gene: TRBV20-1; clone size: .; J gene: TRBJ2-7; D gene: .; CDR3 protein: CSASPRAWDEQYF; CDR3 DNA: TGCAGTGCTAGTCCCAGGGCCTGGGACGAGCAGTACTTC
V gene: TRBV19; clone size: .; J gene: TRBJ1-2; D gene: .; CDR3 protein: CASFTGNGYTF; CDR3 DNA: TGTGCCAGTTTTACAGGGAATGGCTACACCTTC
V gene: TRBV15; clone size: once; J gene: TRBJ1-3; D gene: .; CDR3 protein: CATSREVGSSGNTIYF; CDR3 DNA: TGTGCCACCAGCAGAGAAGTCGGGAGCTCTGGAAACACCATATATTTT
V gene: TRBV2; clone size: .; J gene: TRBJ2-3; D gene: TRBD1; CDR3 protein: CASSPGTGGRTDTQYF; CDR3 DNA: TGTGCCAGCAGTCCCGGGACAGGGGGCCGCACAGATACGCAGTATTTT
V gene: TRBV9; clone size: .; J gene: TRBJ1-6; D gene: TRBD1; CDR3 protein: CASSLGQGWNSPLHF; CDR3 DNA: TGTGCCAGCAGCCTTGGACAGGGATGGAATTCACCCCTCCACTTT
V gene: TRBV2; clone size: few; J gene: TRBJ1-2; D gene: .; CDR3 protein: CASSGGGAPWDGYTF; CDR3 DNA: TGTGCCAGCAGTGGGGGCGGGGCCCCATGGGATGGCTACACCTTC
V gene: TRBV7-3; clone size: once; J gene: TRBJ2-3; D gene: .; CDR3 protein: CASSYGHDDTQYF; CDR3 DNA: TGTGCCAGCAGCTACGGACACGATGATACGCAGTATTTT
V gene: TRBV19; clone size: .; J gene: TRBJ2-7; D gene: TRBD2; CDR3 protein: CASSLTGTSGSFDEQYF; CDR3 DNA: TGTGCCAGTAGCCTCACCGGGACTAGCGGCTCATTTGACGAGCAGTACTTC
V gene: TRBV20-1; clone size: once; J gene: TRBJ2-2; D gene: .; CDR3 protein: CSASKGTLNTGELFF; CDR3 DNA: TGCAGTGCTAGTAAAGGGACTTTGAACACCGGGGAGCTGTTTTTT
V gene: TRBV4-3; clone size: few; J gene: TRBJ2-1; D gene: .; CDR3 protein: CASSQGRSSYNEQFF; CDR3 DNA: TGCGCCAGCAGCCAAGGTCGGAGCTCCTACAATGAGCAGTTCTTC
V gene: TRBV4-1; clone size: many; J gene: TRBJ2-3; D gene: TRBD2; CDR3 protein: CASSQSTSGRTDTQYF; CDR3 DNA: TGCGCCAGCAGCCAATCAACTAGCGGCCGCACAGATACGCAGTATTTT
V gene: TRBV5-6; clone size: few; J gene: TRBJ2-1; D gene: TRBD2; CDR3 protein: CASSWPGLGAEQFF; CDR3 DNA: TGTGCCAGCAGCTGGCCGGGACTAGGGGCTGAGCAGTTCTTC
V gene: TRBV7-2; clone size: .; J gene: TRBJ2-4; D gene: .; CDR3 protein: CASSLGPGSNIQYF; CDR3 DNA: TGTGCCAGCAGCTTAGGACCAGGGTCAAACATTCAGTACTTC
V gene: TRBV2; clone size: few; J gene: TRBJ2-5; D gene: .; CDR3 protein: CASSRDGGIQETQYF; CDR3 DNA: TGTGCCAGCAGTCGGGACGGAGGGATTCAAGAGACCCAGTACTTC
V gene: TRBV30; clone size: .; J gene: TRBJ1-2; D gene: TRBD1; CDR3 protein: CACQVETGEDYGYTF; CDR3 DNA: TGTGCCTGTCAAGTCGAAACAGGGGAGGACTATGGCTACACCTTC
V gene: TRBV27; clone size: .; J gene: TRBJ2-7; D gene: TRBD1; CDR3 protein: CASSSGTGLSEQYF; CDR3 DNA: TGTGCCAGCAGTTCAGGGACAGGGTTGAGCGAGCAGTACTTC
V gene: TRBV2; clone size: .; J gene: TRBJ1-5; D gene: TRBD1; CDR3 protein: CASTKDRRNQPQHF; CDR3 DNA: TGTGCCAGCACCAAGGACAGGCGCAATCAGCCCCAGCATTTT